The 32 T cell receptor beta chains below all came from one sample that was sequenced in a study of blood T cells in healthy people across ages (dated by TCRdb to the mid-2010s). Libraries were constructed by 5' RACE. The sequencing machine was an Illumina HiSeq 2500. A second PCR of about 6 to 11 cycles was performed with a sample-barcoded 5' primer and a J-beta primer mix. TCRdb itself trimmed the public reads at Q25 with fastp, ran MiXCR and retained productive beta chains. All rows with the same CDR3 protein become a single entry with the most common DNA and genes. The table for this sample lists approximately 810,000 distinct CDR3 sequences; around 34% of them were counted only once. Roughly 13% of the sample lies in the top ten. The sequencing sample was made of blood. These TCRs come from a man aged 18 to 35 in good health.

This chain uses TRBV5-6 with TRBJ1-5, with D hard to call. This CDR3 has 13 residues. Looked up from germline, CDR1 is SGHDT and CDR2 is YYEEEE. V dropped 3 bases and J dropped 9 bases, with 13 bases sitting between them. Here the CDR3 reads CASSSTSMGPQHF. The DNA of the CDR3 is TGTGCCAGCAGCTCAACTTCCATGGGGCCCCAGCATTTT.

This clonotype has more than one count but fewer than ten. The chain couples TRBV12-3 or TRBV12-4 to TRBJ1-6; D is possibly TRBD1 (6 bases). The CDR3 totals 15 residues. V shed 0 bases and J shed 10 bases, with 13 bases lying between them. CDR3 sequence reads: CASSLATGTESPLHF. The CDR3 DNA sequence: TGTGCCAGCAGTTTAGCTACAGGGACGGAGTCACCCCTCCACTTT.

This clonotype was counted ten times or more. The V call is TRBV20-1, the J call TRBJ2-7; D is unclear. V lost 5 bases, J lost 3 bases, and 14 bases lay in between. Germline CDR1 is DFQATT and CDR2 is SNEGSKA (reference sequence). The CDR3 sequence is 13 residues long. CDR3 coding DNA: TGCAGTGCTCCAGATAGGACCTTCTACGAGCAGTACTTC. This gives the protein CSAPDRTFYEQYF.

This clonotype was found many times. This rearrangement joins TRBV7-2 to TRBJ2-7; 7 positions agree with TRBD1. Germline values: CDR1 SGHTA, CDR2 FQGNSA. Trimming took 5 bases from V and 6 from J; bases not matched to a gene: 13. The CDR3 runs to 15 residues. Here the CDR3 DNA reads TGTGCCAGCAGCCCCTTAGACAGGGATCTTAGCGAGCAGTACTTC. Its protein is CASSPLDRDLSEQYF. Using reference TRBV7-2 and TRBJ2-7 for the parts outside the CDR3, the full variable domain is GAGVSQSPSNKVTEKGKDVELRCDPISGHTALYWYRQSLGQGLEFLIYFQGNSAPDKSGLPSDRFSAERTGGSVSTLTIQRTQQEDSAVYLCASSPLDRDLSEQYFGPGTRLTVT.

The chain employs TRBV6-5 and TRBJ2-3; D is tentatively TRBD1 or TRBD2 (5 bases each). The CDR3 has 15 amino acids. Trimming took 10 bases from V and 0 from J, leaving 17 bases between them. CDR1 is MNHEY and CDR2 is SVGAGI in the germline V gene. The CDR3 region has the DNA TGTGCCACCTGTGGGGACGGAGTGAGCACAGATACGCAGTATTTT. Its translation is CATCGDGVSTDTQYF.

This clonotype was recorded many times. This chain joins TRBV20-1 and TRBJ2-1; the D is unclear. Trimming removed 3 bases at V and 2 bases at J, with 8 bases between. Germline-derived CDR1 and CDR2 are DFQATT and SNEGSKA (reference sequence). CDR3 length: 13 residues. CDR3 residues: CSARERPYNEQFF. CDR3 bases: TGCAGTGCTAGGGAGAGACCCTACAATGAGCAGTTCTTC.

This chain connects TRBV3-1 to TRBJ2-7; D not certain. V lost 1 base to trimming and J lost 2 bases, with 9 bases between them. CDR1 and CDR2 from the germline V gene are LGHDT and YNNKEL (reference sequence). The CDR3 extends over 14 amino acids. The CDR3 loop reads CASSQGSGPYEQYF. CDR3 DNA: TGTGCCAGCAGCCAAGGTTCAGGCCCCTACGAGCAGTACTTC.

Only a few counts were recorded for this clonotype. The genes are TRBV9 and TRBJ2-1, with TRBD1 matching over 9 bases. The V and J ends lost 4 bases and 10 bases, in that order; junction bases with no gene match: 12. Germline CDR1 SGDLS, CDR2 YYNGEE. The CDR3 length is 15 residues. The DNA of the CDR3 is TGTGCCAGCAGCCGTAAGACAGGGGGATCGGGAGAGCAGTTCTTC. Translated: CASSRKTGGSGEQFF. The whole variable domain, filled in from reference TRBV9 and TRBJ2-1, reads DSGVTQTPKHLITATGQRVTLRCSPRSGDLSVYWYQQSLDQGLQFLIQYYNGEERAKGNILERFSAQQFPDLHSELNLSSLELGDSALYFCASSRKTGGSGEQFFGPGTRLTVL.

This clonotype has only a few counts. DNA of the CDR3: TGCAGTGCCTCCTTGTCTAGGGTGAGAACTGAAGCTTTCTTT. Its protein is CSASLSRVRTEAFF. The chain combines TRBV20-1 with TRBJ1-1, with no clear D. The germline V gene has CDR1 DFQATT and CDR2 SNEGSKA (reference sequence). The CDR3 spans 14 residues. V gave up 6 bases and J gave up 5 bases, with 19 bases separating them.

There are a few counts of this clonotype. The rearrangement uses TRBV20-1 and TRBJ2-5; 8 bases map to TRBD2. The junction had 10 bases not matched to a gene; V was cut back by 5 bases and J by 5 bases. Germline V gene lookup returns CDR1 DFQATT and CDR2 SNEGSKA (reference sequence). The CDR3 length is 14 residues. CDR3 region: CSADGGGIGETQYF. The CDR3 DNA reads TGCAGTGCTGACGGCGGGGGGATCGGGGAGACCCAGTACTTC.

This clonotype turned up a few times. This sequence joins TRBV15 and TRBJ2-1; D not certain. Trimming cost V 0 bases and J 8 bases, with 23 bases left between them. The V gene's germline CDR1 is LNHNV and CDR2 YYDKDF (reference sequence). The CDR3 covers 18 residues. This chain's CDR3 is CATSRDYLPGPLLDEQFF. The CDR3 DNA is TGTGCCACCAGCAGAGATTACCTTCCAGGACCGCTTCTAGATGAGCAGTTCTTC.

V usage is TRBV20-1 and J usage is TRBJ2-6; tentatively, D is TRBD1 (7 bases). The CDR3 loop spans 13 amino acids. The V end lost 6 bases, the J end lost 18 bases, and 24 bases lay between the germline ends. The germline CDR1 and CDR2 sequences are DFQATT and SNEGSKA (reference sequence). CDR3 sequence: CSARGTFAAGGTF. The CDR3 DNA reads TGCAGTGCCAGGGGGACTTTCGCGGCTGGTGGGACTTTC.

The count of this clonotype is one. V usage is TRBV6-5 and J usage is TRBJ2-2, with TRBD2 matching over 14 bases. Germline trimming cut 2 bases from V and 4 bases from J; bases unmatched to any gene: 12. The CDR3 consists of 20 residues. In germline, CDR1 is MNHEY, CDR2 SVGAGI. The CDR3 bases are TGTGCCAGCAGTTACGCTACGGGACTAGCGGGGGCACGGGGCACCGGGGAGCTGTTTTTT. Amino acids: CASSYATGLAGARGTGELFF.

The chain is built from TRBV5-1 and TRBJ1-2, with D tentatively TRBD1 (6 bases). This CDR3 has 15 amino acids. Per germline, CDR1 SGHRS and CDR2 YFSETQ. V lost 0 bases and J lost 5, with 14 bases in between. CDR3 DNA: TGCGCCAGCAGCTTGGAGGCAGGGGCTAGATATGGCTACACCTTC. Translated, it gives CASSLEAGARYGYTF.

This sequence joins TRBV10-3 and TRBJ2-5, with 12 bases lining up with TRBD1. CDR1 is ENHRY, CDR2 SYGVKD, per germline. The V segment lost 5 bases and the J segment 5 bases; nucleotides outside the gene matches: 6. The CDR3 spans 15 residues. The CDR3 region is CAISLRGQGAETQYF. CDR3 in DNA: TGTGCCATCAGTCTACGGGGACAGGGGGCTGAGACCCAGTACTTC.

Regarding this clonotype: This may be a read error: a much more frequent sequence differs by one nucleotide. The CDR3 is CAISEDIGDQETQYF. CDR3 in DNA: TGTGCCATCAGTGAGGATATAGGGGACCAAGAGACCCAGTACTTC. The J gene is TRBJ2-5, the V gene TRBV10-3; tentative D call: TRBD1 (5 bases). The CDR3 contains 15 residues. Germline V lookup: CDR1 ENHRY, CDR2 SYGVKD. Trimming stripped 2 bases from V and 0 bases from J, with 10 bases between.

This clonotype was counted only a few times. This chain links TRBV7-6 with TRBJ2-2, with unresolved D. From germline, CDR1 is SGHVS and CDR2 FNYEAQ. This CDR3 region has 13 residues. V lost 5 bases and J lost 1, with 5 bases in between. DNA for the CDR3: TGTGCCAGCAGCCAGCAGAACACCGGGGAGCTGTTTTTT. As protein: CASSQQNTGELFF.

This clonotype was detected only a few times. This chain links TRBV5-1 with TRBJ2-3; D is unresolved. CDR1 is SGHRS, CDR2 YFSETQ, per germline. The V end lost 4 bases, the J end lost 5 bases, and 14 bases lay between the germline ends. The CDR3 contains 14 residues. The CDR3 sequence is CASSPRVGEDTQYF. The DNA of the CDR3 is TGCGCCAGCAGCCCCCGGGTAGGCGAAGATACGCAGTATTTT.

There are many counts of this clonotype. The genes are TRBV7-9 and TRBJ2-1, with TRBD1 matching over 7 bases. V was pared by 5 bases and J by 0 bases, with 7 bases of the junction left unmatched. Germline CDR1 is SEHNR and CDR2 is FQNEAQ (reference sequence). CDR3 length equals 16 residues. CDR3 nucleotides: TGTGCCAGCAGCGACCGACAGGGAAGCTCCTACAATGAGCAGTTCTTC. Encoded protein: CASSDRQGSSYNEQFF.

A single count supports this clonotype. One junction end does not reproduce the germline sequence, and a read error may be involved. The chain is built from TRBV7-2 and TRBJ2-1; 9 bases map to TRBD2. The CDR3 length is 15 residues. Looked up from germline, CDR1 is SGHTA and CDR2 is FQGNSA. CDR3: CASGLSPAGGPEQFF. CDR3 in DNA: TGTGCCAGCGGCTTATCACCAGCGGGGGGACCCGAGCAGTTCTTC. The variable domain in full, completed from reference TRBV7-2 and TRBJ2-1, reads GAGVSQSPSNKVTEKGKDVELRCDPISGHTALYWYRQSLGQGLEFLIYFQGNSAPDKSGLPSDRFSAERTGGSVSTLTIQRTQQEDSAVYLCASGLSPAGGPEQFFGPGTRLTVL.

This chain joins TRBV29-1 and TRBJ1-2; D unclear. This CDR3 comprises 13 residues. V was shortened by 4 bases and J by 2 bases, with 11 bases between the two germline ends. Germline V gene lookup returns CDR1 SQVTM and CDR2 ANQGSEA. CDR3 DNA: TGCAGCGTTGTACAGCCTCTCAACTATGGCTACACCTTC. Its translation: CSVVQPLNYGYTF.

This clonotype occurred a few times. The CDR3 region has the DNA TGTGCCAGTCGAGGACTCGGCGGGGGGCTGAACACTGAAGCTTTCTTT. It translates to CASRGLGGGLNTEAFF. The chain recombines TRBV6-5 with TRBJ1-1; tentative D call: TRBD1 (6 bases). Germline CDR1 reads MNHEY; CDR2 reads SVGAGI. The CDR3 is made up of 16 amino acids. V lost 9 bases, J lost 0 bases, and 20 bases lay in between.

The chain joins TRBV4-2 to TRBJ2-3; 8 nucleotides agree with TRBD2. CDR1 is LGHNA and CDR2 is YNFKEQ in the germline V gene. J gave up 6 bases and V 2 bases, and 13 bases lay outside the gene matches. This CDR3 has 17 residues. The CDR3 coding sequence is TGTGCCAGCAGCCAACAGGGCGGGACTAGGGTACAGGATACGCAGTATTTT. It specifies CASSQQGGTRVQDTQYF.

This clonotype was seen repeatedly, ten times or more. This sequence joins TRBV20-1 and TRBJ2-3, with 8 nucleotides matching TRBD2. The CDR3 extends over 19 amino acids. V was pared by 7 bases and J by 6 bases, with 27 bases of the junction left unmatched. CDR1 and CDR2 (germline): DFQATT, SNEGSKA (reference sequence). CDR3 amino acids: CSVFAGSGGQQRSLDTQYF. In DNA, the CDR3 is TGCAGTGTTTTCGCGGGGAGCGGGGGCCAGCAGCGGTCACTCGATACGCAGTATTTT.

The chain has TRBV11-2 and TRBJ2-2, with no clear D. The germline V and J ends were trimmed by 5 bases and 0 bases, with 4 bases remaining between them. The CDR3 totals 13 residues. Per the germline V gene, CDR1 is SGHAT and CDR2 is FQNNGV. The CDR3 is CASSTTNTGELFF. The CDR3 bases are TGTGCCAGCAGCACTACGAACACCGGGGAGCTGTTTTTT. Full variable domain (missing parts from reference TRBV11-2 and TRBJ2-2): EAGVAQSPRYKIIEKRQSVAFWCNPISGHATLYWYQQILGQGPKLLIQFQNNGVVDDSQLPKDRFSAERLKGVDSTLKIQPAKLEDSAVYLCASSTTNTGELFFGEGSRLTVL.

Regarding this clonotype: A read error may produce the germline difference seen at one junction end. The CDR3 DNA reads as TGTGCCAGCAGCGGGGACAGCCCCCAAGGGACCCAGTACTTC. It specifies CASSGDSPQGTQYF. This chain uses TRBV12-3 or TRBV12-4 with TRBJ2-5; 7 bases map to TRBD1. The CDR3 has 14 residues.

This clonotype came up a few times. The chain has TRBV12-3 or TRBV12-4 and TRBJ1-5; TRBD1 agrees at 10 bases. The ends lost 5 bases at V and 5 bases at J; junction bases unmatched: 12. The CDR3 sequence is 17 residues long. The chain's CDR3 is CASSPSGQGVVDQPQHF. In nucleotides, the CDR3 is TGTGCCAGCAGTCCCTCTGGACAGGGGGTCGTGGATCAGCCCCAGCATTTT.

The CDR3 loop reads CASRGAFEAFF. The CDR3 DNA sequence: TGTGCCAGCAGGGGGGCGTTTGAAGCTTTCTTT. The chain links TRBV12-3 or TRBV12-4 to TRBJ1-1; TRBD1 might be the D (6 bases). With 6 bases removed from V and 7 bases from J, the gap between germline ends came to 9 bases. The CDR3 is made up of 11 amino acids.

The J gene is TRBJ2-1, the V gene TRBV5-5; D remains ambiguous. Trimming shortened V by 4 bases and J by 6 bases, and 14 bases separated the two germline ends. The CDR3 extends over 14 amino acids. Germline values: CDR1 SGHKS, CDR2 YYEKEE (reference sequence). The CDR3 DNA reads as TGTGCCAGCAGCCTCAACGGTGGGGTCAATGAGCAGTTCTTC. Translated, it gives CASSLNGGVNEQFF. Full variable domain (remainder filled in from reference TRBV5-5 and TRBJ2-1): DAGVTQSPTHLIKTRGQQVTLRCSPISGHKSVSWYQQVLGQGPQFIFQYYEKEERGRGNFPDRFSARQFPNYSSELNVNALLLGDSALYLCASSLNGGVNEQFFGPGTRLTVL.

This clonotype was counted once. A read error may explain this, as a much larger clone is one base away. The chain has TRBV7-8 and TRBJ2-3, with D perhaps TRBD1 or TRBD2 (5 bases each). Germline CDR1 and CDR2: SGHVS and FQNEAQ. The CDR3 loop spans 16 amino acids. The CDR3 sequence: CASSLGGRGTADAQYF. In DNA, the CDR3 is TGTGCCAGCAGCTTAGGGGGACGAGGGACGGCAGATGCGCAGTATTTT. The full variable domain, completed using reference TRBV7-8 and TRBJ2-3, is GAGVSQSPRYKVAKRGQDVALRCDPISGHVSLFWYQQALGQGPEFLTYFQNEAQLDKSGLPSDRFFAERPEGSVSTLKIQRTQQEDSAVYLCASSLGGRGTADAQYFGPGTRLTVL.

This chain links TRBV7-2 with TRBJ1-2, with a possible D match to TRBD1 (5 bases). The V end lost 0 bases, the J end lost 2 bases, and 13 bases lay between the germline ends. CDR3 length equals 16 residues. In germline, CDR1 is SGHTA, CDR2 FQGNSA. CDR3 DNA: TGTACCAGCAGCTTAGCGAGAGGGGACGAAAACTATGGCTACACCTTC. Translated: CTSSLARGDENYGYTF.

This chain links TRBV2 with TRBJ2-4; the match to TRBD2 covers 7 bases. Unmatched junction bases numbered 10, after V lost 11 bases and J lost 0 bases. The germline V gene has CDR1 SNHLY and CDR2 FYNNEI. The CDR3 runs 15 residues. CDR3 sequence (DNA): TGTGCCGGGGGGGAACGCGGGATAGCCAAAAACATTCAGTACTTC. Its translation: CAGGERGIAKNIQYF.